Each of the 9 T cell receptor beta chains below was sequenced from the same sample in a study of shared clonotypes between healthy human individuals. Profiled with immunoSEQ multiplex PCR; TCRdb holds only in-frame clones, not every one. Of nearly 600,000 clones detected, 95% to 96% appear once; the ten largest clones hold around 0.097%. In the naive CD8 group, cells lacked CD45RO and were positively selected for CCR7, so terminally differentiated effector memory CD45RA+ cells were left out. Sequenced material: naive CD8+ T cells sorted from blood. These receptors were taken from a woman in her twenties or thirties in good health.

This CDR3 reads CASSLFMDPSPETQYF. The DNA for the CDR3 is TGCGCCAGCAGCTTGTTTATGGATCCCAGTCCAGAGACCCAGTACTTC. V usage is TRBV5-1 and J usage is TRBJ2-5; the D is unclear. V was trimmed by 1 base and J by 4 bases, leaving 17 bases between them. The CDR3 covers 16 residues. Germline values: CDR1 SGHRS, CDR2 YFSETQ.

A single count supports this clone. The chain employs TRBV10-1 and TRBJ1-5; no reliable D call. The germline V gene has CDR1 WNHNN and CDR2 SYGVQD (reference sequence). This CDR3 region has 13 residues. V gave up 9 bases and J gave up 9 bases, with 18 bases separating them. The CDR3 loop reads CARLTVRRGPQHF. The CDR3 DNA follows: TGCGCCAGACTTACCGTCAGACGGGGGCCCCAGCATTTT.

The chain couples TRBV30 to TRBJ2-2; D is undetermined. The CDR3 runs 11 residues. The germline V gene encodes CDR1 GTSNPN and CDR2 SVGIG (reference sequence). V gave up 0 bases and J gave up 8 bases, with 4 bases separating them. The DNA for the CDR3 is TGTGCCTGGAGTGTGGGAGGGGAGCTGTTTTTT. Protein: CAWSVGGELFF. Based on the CDR3 plus reference TRBV30 and TRBJ2-2, the full variable domain is SQTIHQWPATLVQPVGSPLSLECTVEGTSNPNLYWYRQAAGRGLQLLFYSVGIGQISSEVPQNLSASRPQDRQFILSSKKLLLSDSGFYLCAWSVGGELFFGEGSRLTVL.

The V and J genes are TRBV27 and TRBJ2-1; TRBD1 matches 7 bases. The CDR3 is made up of 16 amino acids. Germline assignment: CDR1 MNHEY and CDR2 SMNVEV (reference sequence). The ends lost 5 bases at V and 4 bases at J; junction bases unmatched: 11. DNA of the CDR3: TGTGCCAGCAGTCTCAATTCCGGGACAGTATACAATGAGCAGTTCTTC. Its protein product is CASSLNSGTVYNEQFF.

The chain joins TRBV7-9 to TRBJ1-3; D remains ambiguous. V lost 4 bases and J 8 bases, leaving 9 bases between the germline ends. CDR1 is SEHNR and CDR2 is FQNEAQ in the germline V gene (reference sequence). The CDR3 length is 12 residues. CDR3 loop: CASSSGRDTIYF. CDR3 DNA sequence: TGTGCCAGCAGCTCGGGGAGGGACACCATATATTTT.

The chain has TRBV30 and TRBJ2-7, with D hard to call. Germline-derived CDR1 and CDR2 are GTSNPN and SVGIG (reference sequence). V was clipped by 0 bases and J by 4 bases, with 10 bases between them. This CDR3 contains 13 residues. CDR3: CAWSVSLRYEQYF. For the CDR3, the DNA is TGTGCCTGGAGTGTGTCCTTACGTTACGAGCAGTACTTC.

This clone was recorded once. This rearrangement joins TRBV27 to TRBJ2-7; 9 bases are a match to TRBD2. The CDR3 runs 15 residues. V gave up 2 bases and J gave up 2 bases; unmatched junction bases: 4. The germline gives CDR1 MNHEY, CDR2 SMNVEV (reference sequence). CDR3 protein: CASSLSLAGPYEQYF. CDR3 bases: TGTGCCAGCAGTTTAAGCCTAGCGGGACCCTACGAGCAGTACTTC.

The chain combines TRBV10-3 with TRBJ2-7; D is unclear. The CDR3 is 13 residues long. The V gene lost 10 bases and the J gene lost 0 bases, with 13 bases spanning the gap. The germline gives CDR1 ENHRY, CDR2 SYGVKD. The CDR3 here is CATRRESSYEQYF. The CDR3 coding sequence is TGTGCCACCCGAAGGGAATCCTCCTACGAGCAGTACTTC.

V is TRBV16 and J is TRBJ2-6, with D possibly matching TRBD1 (6 bases). The CDR3 contains 14 residues. Trimming removed 4 bases from V and 15 bases from J, with 19 bases in between. Germline CDR1 is KGHSY and CDR2 is FQNENV. The CDR3 DNA sequence: TGTGCCAGCAGCCGTCACCAGGGGTCAACGGGCCTGACTTTC. This encodes CASSRHQGSTGLTF.